This TCR beta chain came from a study of spatial heterogeneity in lung cancer. Time point: sample taken at primary tumor resection. Frozen PBMC, nontumor lung or tumor provided whole RNA, which was sequenced unsorted. Unique molecular identifiers tagged every individual TCR cDNA molecule. TCRdb processed the 5' RACE reads anew with MiXCR; each CDR3 protein has one entry. Of just under 95,000 distinct CDR3 sequences in the sample, about 12% were seen once. Germline CDR1 reads SEHNR; CDR2 reads FQNEAQ (reference sequence). This CDR3 is built from 11 residues. V was trimmed by 5 bases and J by 12 bases, leaving 10 bases between them.

The chain recombines TRBV7-9 with TRBJ1-4; D possibly corresponds to TRBD1 (5 bases). The specimen was PBMCs, collected at surgery. The sequence derives from a male donor with early-stage non-small cell lung cancer. CDR3 nucleotide sequence: TGTGCCAGCAGCCCACCGGGACAACTGTTTTTT. Its translation is CASSPPGQLFF. Combining the CDR3 with reference TRBV7-9 and TRBJ1-4 gives the whole variable domain DTGVSQNPRHKITKRGQNVTFRCDPISEHNRLYWYRQTLGQGPEFLTYFQNEAQLEKSRLLSDRFSAERPKGSFSTLEIQRTEQGDSAMYLCASSPPGQLFFGSGTQLSVL.